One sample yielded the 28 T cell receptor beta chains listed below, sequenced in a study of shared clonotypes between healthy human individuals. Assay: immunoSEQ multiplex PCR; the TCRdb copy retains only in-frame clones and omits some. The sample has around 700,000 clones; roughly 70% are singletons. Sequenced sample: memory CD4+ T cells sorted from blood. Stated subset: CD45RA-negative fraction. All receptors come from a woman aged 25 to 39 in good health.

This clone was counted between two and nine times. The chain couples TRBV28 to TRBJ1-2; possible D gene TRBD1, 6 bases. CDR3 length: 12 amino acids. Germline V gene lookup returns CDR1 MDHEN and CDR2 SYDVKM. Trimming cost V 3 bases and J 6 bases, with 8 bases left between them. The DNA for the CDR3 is TGTGCCAGCAGTTTCTCAGGGGATGGCTACACCTTC. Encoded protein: CASSFSGDGYTF.

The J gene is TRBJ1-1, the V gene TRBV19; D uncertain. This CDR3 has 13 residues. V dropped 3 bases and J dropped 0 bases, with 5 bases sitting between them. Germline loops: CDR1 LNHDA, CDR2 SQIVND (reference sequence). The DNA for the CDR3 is TGTGCCAGTAGTATGCGGATGAACACTGAAGCTTTCTTT. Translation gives CASSMRMNTEAFF.

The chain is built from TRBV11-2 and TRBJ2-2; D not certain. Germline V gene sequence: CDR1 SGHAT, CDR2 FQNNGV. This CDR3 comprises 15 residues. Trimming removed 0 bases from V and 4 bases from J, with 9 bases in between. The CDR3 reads CASSLDRRITGELFF. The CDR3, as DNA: TGTGCCAGCAGCTTAGATAGAAGGATCACCGGGGAGCTGTTTTTT.

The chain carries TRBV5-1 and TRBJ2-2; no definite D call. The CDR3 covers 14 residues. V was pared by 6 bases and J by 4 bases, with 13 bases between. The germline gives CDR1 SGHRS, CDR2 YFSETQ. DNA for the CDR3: TGCGCCAGCATGCTAGGGTCGAGCACCGGGGAGCTGTTTTTT. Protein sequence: CASMLGSSTGELFF.

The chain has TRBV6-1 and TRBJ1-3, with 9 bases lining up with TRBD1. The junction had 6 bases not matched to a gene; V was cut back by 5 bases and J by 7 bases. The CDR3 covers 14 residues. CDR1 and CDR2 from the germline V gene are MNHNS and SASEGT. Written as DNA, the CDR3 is TGTGCCAGCAGTCATGGACAGGGGACGAACACCATATATTTT. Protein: CASSHGQGTNTIYF.

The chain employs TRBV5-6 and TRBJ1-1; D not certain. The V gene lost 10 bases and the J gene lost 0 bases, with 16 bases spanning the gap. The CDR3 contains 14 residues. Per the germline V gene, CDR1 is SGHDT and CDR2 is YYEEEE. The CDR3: CASQPRLMNTEAFF. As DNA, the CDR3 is TGTGCCTCCCAGCCCCGACTCATGAACACTGAAGCTTTCTTT.

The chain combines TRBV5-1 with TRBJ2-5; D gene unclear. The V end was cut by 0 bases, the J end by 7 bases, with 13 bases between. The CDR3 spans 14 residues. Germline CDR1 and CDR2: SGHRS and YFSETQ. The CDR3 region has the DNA TGCGCCAGCAGCTTGGGACACGAAAACCCGACCCAGTACTTC. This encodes CASSLGHENPTQYF. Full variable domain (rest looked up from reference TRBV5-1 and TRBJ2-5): KAGVTQTPRYLIKTRGQQVTLSCSPISGHRSVSWYQQTPGQGLQFLFEYFSETQRNKGNFPGRFSGRQFSNSRSEMNVSTLELGDSALYLCASSLGHENPTQYFGPGTRLLVL.

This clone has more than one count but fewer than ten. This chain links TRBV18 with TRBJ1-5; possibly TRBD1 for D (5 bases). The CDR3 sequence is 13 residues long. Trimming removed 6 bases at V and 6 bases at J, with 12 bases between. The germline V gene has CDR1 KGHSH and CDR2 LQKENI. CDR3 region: CASSAARAQPQHF. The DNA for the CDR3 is TGTGCCAGCTCCGCAGCCAGGGCTCAGCCCCAGCATTTT.

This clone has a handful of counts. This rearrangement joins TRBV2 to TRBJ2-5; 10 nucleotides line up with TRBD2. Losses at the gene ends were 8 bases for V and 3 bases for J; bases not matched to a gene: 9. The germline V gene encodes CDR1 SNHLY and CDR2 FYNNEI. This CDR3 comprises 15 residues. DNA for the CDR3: TGTGCCAGCCGTCGGTGGCTAGCGGGAGAAGAGACCCAGTACTTC. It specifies CASRRWLAGEETQYF.

DNA for the CDR3: TGCGCCAGCAGTGATTTGGCGGGAGGGCCACGCGAGCAGTACTTC. It is translated as CASSDLAGGPREQYF. The chain links TRBV10-2 to TRBJ2-7; 9 positions match TRBD2. Germline CDR1 is WSHSY and CDR2 is SAAADI. V lost 3 bases, J lost 6 bases, and 9 bases stayed unmatched. This CDR3 has 15 residues.

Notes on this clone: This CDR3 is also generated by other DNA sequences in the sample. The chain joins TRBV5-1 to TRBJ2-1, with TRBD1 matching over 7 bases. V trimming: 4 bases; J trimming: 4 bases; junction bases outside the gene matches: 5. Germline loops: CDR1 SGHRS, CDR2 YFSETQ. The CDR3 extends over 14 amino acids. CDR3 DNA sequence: TGCGCCAGCAGCCAAGGACAGGCTTACAATGAGCAGTTCTTC. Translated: CASSQGQAYNEQFF.

CDR3 DNA: TGTGCCAGCAGCCCCTCGGGGGGGGGCACAGATACGCAGTATTTT. Translation gives CASSPSGGGTDTQYF. This chain links TRBV28 with TRBJ2-3; 8 nucleotides match TRBD2. With V trimmed by 6 bases and J by 1 base, 6 bases remained unmatched. This CDR3 contains 15 residues. The germline V gene has CDR1 MDHEN and CDR2 SYDVKM.

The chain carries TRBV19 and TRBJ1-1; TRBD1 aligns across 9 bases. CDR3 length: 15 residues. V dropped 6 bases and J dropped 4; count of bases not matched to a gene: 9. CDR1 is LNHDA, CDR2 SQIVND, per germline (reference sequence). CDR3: CASRVTGGSGTEAFF. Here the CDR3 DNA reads TGTGCCAGTAGGGTGACAGGGGGATCGGGCACTGAAGCTTTCTTT.

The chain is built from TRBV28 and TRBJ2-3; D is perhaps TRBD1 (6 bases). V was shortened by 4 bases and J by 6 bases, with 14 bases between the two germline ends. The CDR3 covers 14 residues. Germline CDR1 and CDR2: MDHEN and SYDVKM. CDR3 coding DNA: TGTGCCAGCAGTTCAACCTTAGGGGGTGATACGCAGTATTTT. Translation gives CASSSTLGGDTQYF.

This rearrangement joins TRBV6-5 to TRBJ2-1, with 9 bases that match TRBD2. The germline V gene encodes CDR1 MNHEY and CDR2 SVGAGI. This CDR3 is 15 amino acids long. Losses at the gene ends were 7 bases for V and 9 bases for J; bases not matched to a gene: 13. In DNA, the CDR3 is TGTGCCAGCACCTCCGATGCGGGAGGGCATGGTGAGCAGTTCTTC. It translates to CASTSDAGGHGEQFF.

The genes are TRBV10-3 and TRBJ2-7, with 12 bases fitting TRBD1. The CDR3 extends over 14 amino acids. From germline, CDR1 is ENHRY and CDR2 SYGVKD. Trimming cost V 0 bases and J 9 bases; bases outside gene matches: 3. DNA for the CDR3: TGTGCCATCAGTGAGTCGGGGACAGGGGGCGTGCAGTACTTC. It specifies CAISESGTGGVQYF.

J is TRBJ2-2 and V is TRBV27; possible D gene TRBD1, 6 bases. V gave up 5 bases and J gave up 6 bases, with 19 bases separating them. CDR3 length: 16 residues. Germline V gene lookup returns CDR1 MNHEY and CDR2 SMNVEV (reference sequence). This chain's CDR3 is CASSEGRGVPPGELFF. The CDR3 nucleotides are TGTGCCAGCAGTGAGGGCAGGGGAGTCCCTCCCGGGGAGCTGTTTTTT.

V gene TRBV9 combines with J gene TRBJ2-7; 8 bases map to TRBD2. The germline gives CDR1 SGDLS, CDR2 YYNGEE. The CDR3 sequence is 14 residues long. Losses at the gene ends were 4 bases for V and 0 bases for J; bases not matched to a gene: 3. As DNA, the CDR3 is TGTGCCAGCAGCCCGGGGGGGAACTCCTACGAGCAGTACTTC. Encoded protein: CASSPGGNSYEQYF.

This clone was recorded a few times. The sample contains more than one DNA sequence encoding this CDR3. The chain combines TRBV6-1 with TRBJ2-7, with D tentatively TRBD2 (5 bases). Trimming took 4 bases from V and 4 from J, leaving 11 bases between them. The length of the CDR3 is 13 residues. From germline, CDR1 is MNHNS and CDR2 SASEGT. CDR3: CASSVRGLYEQYF. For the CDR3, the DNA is TGTGCCAGCAGTGTTCGGGGTTTGTACGAGCAGTACTTC.

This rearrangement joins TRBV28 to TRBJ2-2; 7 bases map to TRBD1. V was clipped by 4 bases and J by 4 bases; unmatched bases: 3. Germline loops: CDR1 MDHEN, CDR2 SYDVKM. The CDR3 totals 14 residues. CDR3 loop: CASSSGQFTGELFF. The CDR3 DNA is TGTGCCAGCAGTTCGGGACAGTTCACCGGGGAGCTGTTTTTT.

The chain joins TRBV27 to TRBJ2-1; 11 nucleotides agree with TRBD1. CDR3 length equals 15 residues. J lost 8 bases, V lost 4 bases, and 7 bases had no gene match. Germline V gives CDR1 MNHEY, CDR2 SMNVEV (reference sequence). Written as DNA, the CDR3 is TGTGCCAGCAGTTACCACCGGACAGGGGGCTATGAGCAGTTCTTC. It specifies CASSYHRTGGYEQFF.

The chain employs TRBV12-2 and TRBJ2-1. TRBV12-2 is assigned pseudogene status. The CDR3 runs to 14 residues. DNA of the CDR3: TGTGCAAGTCGCTACCGGAGGGACACCAATGAGCAGTTCTTC. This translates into CASRYRRDTNEQFF.

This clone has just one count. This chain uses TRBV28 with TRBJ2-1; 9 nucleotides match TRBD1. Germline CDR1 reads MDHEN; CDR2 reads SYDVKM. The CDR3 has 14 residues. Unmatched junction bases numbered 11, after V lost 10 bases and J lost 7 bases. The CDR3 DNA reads TGTGCCAACTCACAGGGGGCATCTCTGAATGAGCAGTTCTTC. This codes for CANSQGASLNEQFF.

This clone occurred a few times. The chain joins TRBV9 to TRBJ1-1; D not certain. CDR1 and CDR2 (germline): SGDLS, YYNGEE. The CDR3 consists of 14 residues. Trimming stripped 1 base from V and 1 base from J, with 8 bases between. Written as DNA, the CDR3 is TGTGCCAGCAGCGTATCGTCACAGAACACTGAAGCTTTCTTT. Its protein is CASSVSSQNTEAFF.

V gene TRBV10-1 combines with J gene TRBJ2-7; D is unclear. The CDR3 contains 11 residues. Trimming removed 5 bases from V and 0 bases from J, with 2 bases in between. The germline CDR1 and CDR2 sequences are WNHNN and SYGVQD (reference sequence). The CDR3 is CASSNSYEQYF. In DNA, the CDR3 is TGCGCCAGCAGTAACTCCTACGAGCAGTACTTC.

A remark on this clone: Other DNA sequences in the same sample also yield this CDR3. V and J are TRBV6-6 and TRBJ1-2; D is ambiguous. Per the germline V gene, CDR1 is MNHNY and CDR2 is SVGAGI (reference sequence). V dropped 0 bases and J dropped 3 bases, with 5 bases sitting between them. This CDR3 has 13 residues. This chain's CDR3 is CASSYSRDYGYTF. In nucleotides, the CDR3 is TGTGCCAGCAGTTACTCGAGGGACTATGGCTACACCTTC.

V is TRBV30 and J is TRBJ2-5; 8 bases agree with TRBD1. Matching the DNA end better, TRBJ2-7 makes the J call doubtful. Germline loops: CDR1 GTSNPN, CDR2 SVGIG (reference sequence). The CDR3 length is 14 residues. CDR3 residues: CAWSGRQGYLEQYF. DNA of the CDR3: TGTGCCTGGAGTGGGAGACAGGGGTATCTCGAGCAGTACTTC.

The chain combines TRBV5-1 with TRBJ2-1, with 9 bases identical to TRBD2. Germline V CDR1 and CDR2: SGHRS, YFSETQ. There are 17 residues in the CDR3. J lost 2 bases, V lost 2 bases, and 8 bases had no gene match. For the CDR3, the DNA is TGCGCCAGCAGCTTTCTCCGAGCGGGAGGTACCTACAATGAGCAGTTCTTC. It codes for CASSFLRAGGTYNEQFF.